This TCR beta chain is from a study of T-cell memory formation after mild COVID-19 (TCRdb year 2021). With regard to the full study: TCR sequence clusters from the two donors were found to be largely donor specific. T-cell clones expanding and contracting after mild COVID-19 in two donors were tracked by longitudinal TCRalpha and TCRbeta repertoire sequencing. Two young, previously healthy adult volunteers, one female and one male, were included in the cohort.

PBMCs were isolated by Ficoll-Paque density gradient centrifugation. V loses 3 bases at its end and J loses 3 bases; junction bases beyond the gene matches: 2. Taken from the germline V gene (reference sequence), the CDR1 and CDR2 loops are SEHNR and FQNEAQ. Its CDR3 holds 13 amino acids, cysteine through phenylalanine. CDR3 DNA is the only sequence kept; it has 39 bases, read in frame from the first base. This clonotype was recorded many times. Its binding antigen is unknown. No much larger clone exists at a distance of one base, and base qualities are not known. Study-wide conclusions, independent of this receptor: The study included only a couple of mild cases, and larger cohorts that include severe cases with pre-infection samples were judged to be necessary. Some responding clones were detected in pre-infection memory, suggesting pre-existing cross-reactive memory T cells joined the SARS-CoV-2 response. Whether the second-wave clones peaking on day 37 were SARS-CoV-2 specific was not confirmed. Contracting CD4+ clones turned up mainly in the CM and EM memory subsets, whereas EMRA was where CD8+ clones were enriched. Clones that contracted from day 15 to 85 showed balanced CD4/CD8 phenotypes, whereas a second wave of clones that expanded from day 15 to 37 leaned towards CD4+.

Sequencing was carried out with an Illumina NovaSeq 6000. Using 5'RACE with constant-segment primers, TCRalpha and TCRbeta cDNA libraries were constructed, with sample barcodes and unique molecular identifiers added in the process. RNA was extracted from every sample with Trizol reagent. Library amplification was performed in two PCR steps, and a second sample barcode and Illumina TruSeq adapters were introduced in the second step. Sequencing of libraries was performed on an Illumina NovaSeq with 2 x 150 bp paired-end reads. Under the source paper's analysis protocol: The reads were demultiplexed and collapsed into UMI-guided consensus sequences using migec v1.2.7. With mixcr v2.1.11, UMI consensuses were aligned to TRA and TRB V and J templates and assembled into clonotypes. A clonotype was counted as expanded or contracted only if both edgeR and NoisET called the change significant, with noise models trained on biological replicates. For edgeR calls, the thresholds were a false discovery rate-adjusted p below 0.01 and a log2 fold-change of 1. As an exploratory analysis of dynamics, PCA with hierarchical clustering was applied to max-normalized trajectories of the 1000 most abundant clonotypes. Separately sequenced CD4+ and CD8+ repertoires were used to assign a CD4 or CD8 phenotype to each responding clone. The public sequencing data were trimmed at Q25 with fastp and processed into clonotypes with MiXCR by TCRdb, which kept only in-frame beta chains. Rows with a matching CDR3 protein are joined into one entry that keeps the most common DNA and genes. These V and J calls originate from TCRdb's pipeline instead of the authors' own analysis. Within this sample are approximately 300,000 distinct CDR3 sequences, with roughly 8% of them counted one time only. Clones ranked in the top ten supply 22% of the sample.

This clonotype originated in a man in his late teens or twenties who had mild COVID-19 (a few samples of this study predate the infection). The sample titles of this study are shuffled in the database, so cell type and time point are left out; the donor was told from shared clones. Sequences were obtained from PBMCs or a T cell subset sorted from them (not recorded which). This chain joins TRBV7-9 to TRBJ2-7; 7 central nucleotides agree with TRBD2. The DNA is as follows: TGTGCCAGCAGCTTGTGGGAGGGCTACGAGCAGTACTTC. It translates as CASSLWEGYEQYF.